This T cell receptor (beta chain) was obtained from a study of T cell repertoires in cytomegalovirus infection. Study-wide background: Recently identified HLA-C-restricted CMV epitopes were among the peptides used. An indication of both CMV infection and matching HLA type came from public TCR beta signatures. Study-level findings and limits: Dominant in the ex vivo response were TCR beta clonotypes restricted by HLA-C and specific for CMV. Using cumulative public TCR beta family frequency, the authors identified those who carried CMV together with the relevant HLA.

On this clonotype: The antigen is unknown.

The germline V and J ends were trimmed by 1 base and 3 bases, with 17 bases remaining between them. Per the germline V gene, CDR1 is MGHRA and CDR2 is YSYEKL. The CDR3 is made up of 17 amino acids. Via MiXCR, TCRdb re-called the reads, giving one row per CDR3 protein. Among approximately 730,000 distinct CDR3 sequences listed, under 35% were seen once. This chain uses TRBV4-1 with TRBJ2-3, with D possibly being TRBD2 (5 bases). This TCR derives from a human donor in good health (CMV status not recorded). Some clones in this sample may be carry-over from other donors' samples. The source material was cultured CD8+ T cells from PBMCs, sampled from culture after CMV antigen stimulation. As DNA, the CDR3 is TGCGCCAGCAGCCAAGGATGGAGAGACTACGAGACAGATACGCAGTATTTT. Translated: CASSQGWRDYETDTQYF.